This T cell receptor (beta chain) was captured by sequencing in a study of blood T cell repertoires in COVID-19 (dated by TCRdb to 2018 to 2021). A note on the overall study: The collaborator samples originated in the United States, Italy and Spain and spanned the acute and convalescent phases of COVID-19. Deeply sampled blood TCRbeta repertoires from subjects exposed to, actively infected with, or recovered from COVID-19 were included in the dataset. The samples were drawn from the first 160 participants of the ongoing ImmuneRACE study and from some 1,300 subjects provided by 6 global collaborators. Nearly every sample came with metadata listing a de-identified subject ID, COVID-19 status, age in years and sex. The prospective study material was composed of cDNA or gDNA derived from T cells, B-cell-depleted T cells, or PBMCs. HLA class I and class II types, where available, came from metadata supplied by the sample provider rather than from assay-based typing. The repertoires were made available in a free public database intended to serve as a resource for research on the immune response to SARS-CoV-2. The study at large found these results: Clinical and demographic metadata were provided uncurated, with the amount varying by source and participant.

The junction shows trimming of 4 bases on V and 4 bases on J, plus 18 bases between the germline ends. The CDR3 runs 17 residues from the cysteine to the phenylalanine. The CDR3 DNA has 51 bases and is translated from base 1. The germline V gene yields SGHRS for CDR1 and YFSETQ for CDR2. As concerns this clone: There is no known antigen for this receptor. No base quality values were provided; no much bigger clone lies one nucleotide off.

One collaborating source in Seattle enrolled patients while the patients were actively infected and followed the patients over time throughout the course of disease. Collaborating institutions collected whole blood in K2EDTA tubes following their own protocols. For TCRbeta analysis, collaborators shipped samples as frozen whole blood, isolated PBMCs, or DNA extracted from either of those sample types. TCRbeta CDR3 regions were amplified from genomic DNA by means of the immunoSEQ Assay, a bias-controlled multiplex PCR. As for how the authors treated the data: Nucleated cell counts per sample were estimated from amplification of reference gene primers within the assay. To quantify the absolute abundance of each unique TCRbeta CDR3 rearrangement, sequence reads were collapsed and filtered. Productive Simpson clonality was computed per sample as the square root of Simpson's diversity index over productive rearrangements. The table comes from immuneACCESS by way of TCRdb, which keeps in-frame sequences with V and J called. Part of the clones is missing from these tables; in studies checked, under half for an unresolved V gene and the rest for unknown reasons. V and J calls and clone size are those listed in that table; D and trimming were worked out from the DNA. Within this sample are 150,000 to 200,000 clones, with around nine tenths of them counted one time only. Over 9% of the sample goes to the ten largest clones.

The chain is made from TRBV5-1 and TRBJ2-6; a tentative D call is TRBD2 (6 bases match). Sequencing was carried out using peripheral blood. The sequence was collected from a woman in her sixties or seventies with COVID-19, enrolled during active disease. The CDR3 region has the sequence CASSPRREPGGANVLTF. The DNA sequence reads TGCGCCAGCAGCCCACGCCGGGAGCCCGGGGGGGCCAACGTCCTGACTTTC.